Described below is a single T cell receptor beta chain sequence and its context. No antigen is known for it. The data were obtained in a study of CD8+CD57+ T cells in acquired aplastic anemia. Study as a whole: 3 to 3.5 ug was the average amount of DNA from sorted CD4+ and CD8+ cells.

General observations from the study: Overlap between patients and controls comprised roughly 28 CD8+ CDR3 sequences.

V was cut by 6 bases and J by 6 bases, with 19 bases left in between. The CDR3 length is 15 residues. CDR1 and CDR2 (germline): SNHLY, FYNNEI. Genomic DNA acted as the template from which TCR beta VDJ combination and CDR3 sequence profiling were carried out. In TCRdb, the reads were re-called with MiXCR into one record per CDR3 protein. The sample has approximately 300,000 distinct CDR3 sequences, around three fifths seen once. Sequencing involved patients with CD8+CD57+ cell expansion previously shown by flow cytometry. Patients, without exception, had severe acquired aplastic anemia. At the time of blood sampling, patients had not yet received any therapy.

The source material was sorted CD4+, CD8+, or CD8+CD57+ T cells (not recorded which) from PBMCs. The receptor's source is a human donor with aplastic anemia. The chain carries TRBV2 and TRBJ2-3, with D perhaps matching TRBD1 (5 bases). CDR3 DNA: TGTGCCAGCAGCGTCAGACAGCCCGGTGCGGATACGCAGTATTTT. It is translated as CASSVRQPGADTQYF.